This T cell receptor (beta chain) was sequenced in a study of shared clonotypes between healthy human individuals. Broader study findings: Relative to their counterparts shared across all four donors, non-shared clonotypes exhibited diminished generation probabilities. Rarefaction showed sorted-subset sequencing was incomplete despite large depth.

The germline CDR1 and CDR2 sequences are SGHRS and YFSETQ. CDR3 length equals 14 residues. The V gene lost 4 bases and the J gene lost 0 bases, with 11 bases spanning the gap. The repertoire was sequenced with immunoSEQ multiplex PCR; TCRdb's copy has only in-frame clones and lacks some. The sample comprises a few million clones, around nine tenths of which are singletons, and around 0.14% rests with the top ten. As for this clone: The antigen remains unidentified.

The clonotype was recovered from a man aged 18 to 30 in good health. This chain links TRBV5-1 with TRBJ2-7; D call uncertain. Sequenced sample: naive CD4+ T cells sorted from blood. Subset indicated: CD45RA+ positively selected. DNA for the CDR3: TGCGCCAGCAGCCCGCGCTTTCCCTCCTACGAGCAGTACTTC. Its protein is CASSPRFPSYEQYF.